This is a list of T cell receptor beta chains from one sample in a study of technical replicates of blood from a handful of donors. Only in-frame clones appear in the TCRdb table, and some are missing; sequencing was by immunoSEQ multiplex PCR. The table shows around 63,000 clones, with about 98% occurring only once. The sequenced material came from T cells isolated from PBMCs. These receptors were collected from a human donor in good health. The CDR3 runs from the conserved cysteine through the conserved F or W. The D gene is left open where the match is weak. Part of the rows lack a size; the others show once, few, many or a class for expanded clones.

V gene: TRBV11-2; J gene: TRBJ2-7; D gene: NA; clone size: NA; CDR3 DNA: TGTGCCAGCAGCTCGAACTTAAACGAGCAGTACTTC; CDR3 protein: CASSSNLNEQYF
V gene: TRBV2; J gene: TRBJ1-1; D gene: TRBD1; clone size: NA; CDR3 DNA: TGTGCCAGCAGCGATTCTCCGGGACAGGGGGGCACTGAAGCTTTCTTT; CDR3 protein: CASSDSPGQGGTEAFF
V gene: TRBV10-3; J gene: TRBJ2-1; D gene: TRBD2; clone size: NA; CDR3 DNA: TGTGCCATCAGGGGACTAGCGGGGGGGTCCTACAATGAGCAGTTCTTC; CDR3 protein: CAIRGLAGGSYNEQFF
V gene: TRBV5-5; J gene: TRBJ1-5; D gene: NA; clone size: once; CDR3 DNA: TGTGCCAGCAGACTGACGGGGGACGGCAATCAGCCCCAGCATTTT; CDR3 protein: CASRLTGDGNQPQHF
V gene: TRBV9; J gene: TRBJ1-1; D gene: NA; clone size: NA; CDR3 DNA: TGTGCCAGCACCAGGGTCAGGAACACTGAAGCTTTCTTT; CDR3 protein: CASTRVRNTEAFF
V gene: TRBV29-1; J gene: TRBJ1-2; D gene: TRBD1; clone size: once; CDR3 DNA: TGCAGCGTTGGGCGAGGGACAGGGAGTCATGGCTACACCTTC; CDR3 protein: CSVGRGTGSHGYTF
V gene: TRBV28; J gene: TRBJ2-7; D gene: TRBD1; clone size: NA; CDR3 DNA: TGTGCCAGCATCTCCGGGACAGGTCAATCCTACGAGCAGTACTTC; CDR3 protein: CASISGTGQSYEQYF
V gene: TRBV5-1; J gene: TRBJ2-3; D gene: TRBD2; clone size: once; CDR3 DNA: TGCGCCAGCAGCATTAGCGGGAGGGCTCTATCGGATACGCAGTATTTT; CDR3 protein: CASSISGRALSDTQYF
V gene: TRBV5-1; J gene: TRBJ1-4; D gene: NA; clone size: NA; CDR3 DNA: TGCGCCAGCAGCTCGGCTCGGTGGAGGGATGAAAAACTGTTTTTT; CDR3 protein: CASSSARWRDEKLFF
V gene: TRBV4-1; J gene: TRBJ2-4; D gene: NA; clone size: NA; CDR3 DNA: TGCGCCAGCAGCCAAGAGGAGGGAAGGGGTATGGCCAAAAACATTCAGTACTTC; CDR3 protein: CASSQEEGRGMAKNIQYF
V gene: TRBV9; J gene: TRBJ2-7; D gene: TRBD1; clone size: NA; CDR3 DNA: TGTGCCAGCAGCTTAACCGACAGGGCCTACGAGCAGTACTTC; CDR3 protein: CASSLTDRAYEQYF
V gene: TRBV4-2; J gene: TRBJ2-1; D gene: NA; clone size: NA; CDR3 DNA: TGTGCCAGCAGCCTAGGCGGTGAGCAGTTCTTC; CDR3 protein: CASSLGGEQFF
V gene: TRBV5-4; J gene: TRBJ2-7; D gene: TRBD2; clone size: NA; CDR3 DNA: TGTGCCAGCAGCTTAGGGACTAGCGGCTACGAGCAGTACTTC; CDR3 protein: CASSLGTSGYEQYF
V gene: TRBV7-6; J gene: TRBJ2-3; D gene: TRBD1; clone size: NA; CDR3 DNA: TGTGCCAGCAGCGACCCGGGACAGGGAACAGATACGCAGTATTTT; CDR3 protein: CASSDPGQGTDTQYF
V gene: TRBV30; J gene: TRBJ1-1; D gene: TRBD1; clone size: NA; CDR3 DNA: TGTGCCTGGAAGAAGGGACAGATTGAAGCTTTCTTT; CDR3 protein: CAWKKGQIEAFF
V gene: TRBV4-1; J gene: TRBJ1-2; D gene: NA; clone size: NA; CDR3 DNA: TGCGCCAGCAGCCCTGAACAGGGTGGATACTATGGCTACACCTTC; CDR3 protein: CASSPEQGGYYGYTF
V gene: TRBV27; J gene: TRBJ1-2; D gene: TRBD1; clone size: NA; CDR3 DNA: TGTGCCACCCACGACAGGGACTATGGCTACACCTTC; CDR3 protein: CATHDRDYGYTF
V gene: TRBV6-6; J gene: TRBJ1-5; D gene: TRBD1; clone size: NA; CDR3 DNA: TGTGCCAGCAGTTATCCGGGACAGAACAATCAGCCCCAGCATTTT; CDR3 protein: CASSYPGQNNQPQHF
V gene: TRBV7-9; J gene: TRBJ1-4; D gene: NA; clone size: NA; CDR3 DNA: TGTGCCAGCAGCTTAAAGGGGAATGAAAAACTGTTTTTT; CDR3 protein: CASSLKGNEKLFF
V gene: TRBV10-3; J gene: TRBJ1-5; D gene: TRBD1; clone size: NA; CDR3 DNA: TGTGCCACAACGACAGGGGGCTTAGATCAGCCCCAGCATTTT; CDR3 protein: CATTTGGLDQPQHF
V gene: TRBV30; J gene: TRBJ2-1; D gene: NA; clone size: once; CDR3 DNA: TGTGCCTGGAGTGTACGACTTTCGGATGAGCAGTTCTTC; CDR3 protein: CAWSVRLSDEQFF
V gene: TRBV11-2; J gene: TRBJ2-7; D gene: NA; clone size: NA; CDR3 DNA: TGTGCCAGCAGCGAAGAGAGGCGTACCTACGAGCAGTACTTC; CDR3 protein: CASSEERRTYEQYF
V gene: TRBV9; J gene: TRBJ2-3; D gene: NA; clone size: NA; CDR3 DNA: TGTGCCAGCAGCTCACTCCCAGATACGCAGTATTTT; CDR3 protein: CASSSLPDTQYF
V gene: TRBV6-1; J gene: TRBJ2-7; D gene: TRBD2; clone size: NA; CDR3 DNA: TGTGCCAGCAGTGCGGGAGGGACCATTTACGAGCAGTACTTC; CDR3 protein: CASSAGGTIYEQYF
V gene: TRBV18; J gene: TRBJ2-1; D gene: NA; clone size: NA; CDR3 DNA: TGTGCCAGCTCACCGGGGGGTAGTAATAATGAGCAGTTCTTC; CDR3 protein: CASSPGGSNNEQFF
V gene: TRBV6-1; J gene: TRBJ2-5; D gene: NA; clone size: once; CDR3 DNA: TGTGCCAGCAGAAGAGGGATACAAGAGACCCAGTACTTC; CDR3 protein: CASRRGIQETQYF
V gene: TRBV10-3; J gene: TRBJ2-2; D gene: NA; clone size: NA; CDR3 DNA: TGTGCCATCAGGAAGACAGGTAACACCGGGGAGCTGTTTTTT; CDR3 protein: CAIRKTGNTGELFF
V gene: TRBV7-9; J gene: TRBJ2-7; D gene: TRBD2; clone size: NA; CDR3 DNA: TGTGCCAGCAGCCGCCGGGAGGCGACTAACTACGAGCAGTACTTC; CDR3 protein: CASSRREATNYEQYF
V gene: TRBV4-1; J gene: TRBJ1-1; D gene: NA; clone size: once; CDR3 DNA: TGCGCCAGCAGCCAAGAGGGGGCCCGGACTGAAGCTTTCTTT; CDR3 protein: CASSQEGARTEAFF
V gene: TRBV6-5; J gene: TRBJ1-4; D gene: NA; clone size: NA; CDR3 DNA: TGTGCCAGCAGTTACCGGGGTACTGAAAAACTGTTTTTT; CDR3 protein: CASSYRGTEKLFF
V gene: TRBV2; J gene: TRBJ1-5; D gene: TRBD1; clone size: once; CDR3 DNA: TGTGCCAGCAAGGTACGAGGGACAGGGGGGCAGCCCCAGCATTTT; CDR3 protein: CASKVRGTGGQPQHF
V gene: TRBV5-6; J gene: TRBJ2-7; D gene: TRBD1; clone size: NA; CDR3 DNA: TGTGCCAGCAGGAAAACAGGGGGTGTCTACGAGCAGTACTTC; CDR3 protein: CASRKTGGVYEQYF
V gene: TRBV4-1; J gene: TRBJ1-3; D gene: NA; clone size: NA; CDR3 DNA: TGCGCCAGCAGCCAAGATACGTCCACGTTGGGCGCCACCATATATTTT; CDR3 protein: CASSQDTSTLGATIYF
V gene: TRBV28; J gene: TRBJ1-2; D gene: TRBD1; clone size: once; CDR3 DNA: TGTGCCAGCAGTTTGGGACAGGATCTCCACTATGGCTACACCTTC; CDR3 protein: CASSLGQDLHYGYTF
V gene: TRBV27; J gene: TRBJ2-7; D gene: NA; clone size: NA; CDR3 DNA: TGTGCCAGCAGTTCACCGGTCGGACAGCCCTACGAGCAGTACTTC; CDR3 protein: CASSSPVGQPYEQYF